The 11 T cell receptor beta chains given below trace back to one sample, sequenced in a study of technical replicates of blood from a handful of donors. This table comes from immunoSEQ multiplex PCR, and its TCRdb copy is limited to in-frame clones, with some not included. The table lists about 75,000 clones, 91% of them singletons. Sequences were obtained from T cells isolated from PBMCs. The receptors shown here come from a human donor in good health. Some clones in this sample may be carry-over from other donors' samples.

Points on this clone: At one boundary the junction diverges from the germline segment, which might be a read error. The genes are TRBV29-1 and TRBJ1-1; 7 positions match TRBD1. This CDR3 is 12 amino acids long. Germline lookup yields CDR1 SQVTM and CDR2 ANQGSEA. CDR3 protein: CSATGVGTEAFF. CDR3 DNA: TGCAGCGCCACAGGGGTCGGGACTGAAGCCTTCTTT.

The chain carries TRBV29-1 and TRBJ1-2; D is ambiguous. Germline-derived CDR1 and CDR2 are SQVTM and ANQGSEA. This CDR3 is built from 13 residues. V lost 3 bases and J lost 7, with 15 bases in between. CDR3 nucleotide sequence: TGCAGCGTTGATTCTGGGGTTGGAGGTGGCTACACCTTC. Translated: CSVDSGVGGGYTF.

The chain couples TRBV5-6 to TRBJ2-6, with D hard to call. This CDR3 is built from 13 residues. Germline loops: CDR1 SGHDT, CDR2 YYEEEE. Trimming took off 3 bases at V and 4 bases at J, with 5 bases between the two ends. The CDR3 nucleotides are TGTGCCAGCAGCTACTCCGGGGCCAACGTCCTGACTTTC. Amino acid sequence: CASSYSGANVLTF.

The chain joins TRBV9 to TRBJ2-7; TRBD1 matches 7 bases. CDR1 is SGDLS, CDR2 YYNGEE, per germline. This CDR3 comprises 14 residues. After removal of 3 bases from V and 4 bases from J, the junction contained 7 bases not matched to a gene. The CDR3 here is CASSGIGGGYEQYF. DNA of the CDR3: TGTGCCAGCAGCGGAATAGGGGGCGGATACGAGCAGTACTTC.

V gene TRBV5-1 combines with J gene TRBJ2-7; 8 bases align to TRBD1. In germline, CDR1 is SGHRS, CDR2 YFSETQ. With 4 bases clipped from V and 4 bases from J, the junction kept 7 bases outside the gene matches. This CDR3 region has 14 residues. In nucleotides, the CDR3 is TGCGCCAGCAGCCCCCAGGGGGCTTCGTACGAGCAGTACTTC. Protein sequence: CASSPQGASYEQYF.

CDR3 nucleotides: TGTGCCAGCAGGACAGGGATCTCTGGGGCCAACGTCCTGACTTTC. Translation: CASRTGISGANVLTF. The chain is built from TRBV27 and TRBJ2-6; the match to TRBD1 covers 7 bases. Unmatched junction bases numbered 2, after V lost 6 bases and J lost 0 bases. CDR1 and CDR2 (germline): MNHEY, SMNVEV (reference sequence). This CDR3 has 15 amino acids.

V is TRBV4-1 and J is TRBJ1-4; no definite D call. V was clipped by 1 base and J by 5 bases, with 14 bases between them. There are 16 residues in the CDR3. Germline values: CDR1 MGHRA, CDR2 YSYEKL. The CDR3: CASSQAVPTVNEKLFF. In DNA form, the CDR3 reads TGCGCCAGCAGCCAAGCGGTTCCCACGGTGAATGAAAAACTGTTTTTT.

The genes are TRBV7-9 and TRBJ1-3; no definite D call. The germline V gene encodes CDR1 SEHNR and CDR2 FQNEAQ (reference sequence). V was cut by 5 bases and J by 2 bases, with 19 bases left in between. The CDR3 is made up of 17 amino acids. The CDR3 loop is CASSPRAGKQAGNTIYF. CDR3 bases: TGTGCCAGCAGCCCCCGGGCGGGGAAACAAGCTGGAAACACCATATATTTT.

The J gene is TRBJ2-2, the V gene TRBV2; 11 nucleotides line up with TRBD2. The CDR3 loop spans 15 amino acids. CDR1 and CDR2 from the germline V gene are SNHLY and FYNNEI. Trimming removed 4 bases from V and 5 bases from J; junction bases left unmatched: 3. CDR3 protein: CASSGGLAATGELFF. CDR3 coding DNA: TGTGCCAGCAGTGGGGGACTAGCGGCGACCGGGGAGCTGTTTTTT.

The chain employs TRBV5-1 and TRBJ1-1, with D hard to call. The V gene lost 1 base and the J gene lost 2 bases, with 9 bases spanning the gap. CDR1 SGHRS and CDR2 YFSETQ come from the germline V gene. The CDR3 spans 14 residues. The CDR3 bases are TGCGCCAGCAGCTTGTTAGGGAGCAACACTGAAGCTTTCTTT. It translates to CASSLLGSNTEAFF.

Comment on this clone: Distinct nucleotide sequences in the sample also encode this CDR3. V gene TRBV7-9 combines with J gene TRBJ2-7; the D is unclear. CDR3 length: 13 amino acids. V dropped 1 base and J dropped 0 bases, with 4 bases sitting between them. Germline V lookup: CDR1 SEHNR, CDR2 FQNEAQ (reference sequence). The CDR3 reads CASSLDSSYEQYF. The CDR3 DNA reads TGTGCCAGCAGCTTAGACAGCTCCTACGAGCAGTACTTC. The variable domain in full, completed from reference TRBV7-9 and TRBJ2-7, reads DTGVSQNPRHKITKRGQNVTFRCDPISEHNRLYWYRQTLGQGPEFLTYFQNEAQLEKSRLLSDRFSAERPKGSFSTLEIQRTEQGDSAMYLCASSLDSSYEQYFGPGTRLTVT.